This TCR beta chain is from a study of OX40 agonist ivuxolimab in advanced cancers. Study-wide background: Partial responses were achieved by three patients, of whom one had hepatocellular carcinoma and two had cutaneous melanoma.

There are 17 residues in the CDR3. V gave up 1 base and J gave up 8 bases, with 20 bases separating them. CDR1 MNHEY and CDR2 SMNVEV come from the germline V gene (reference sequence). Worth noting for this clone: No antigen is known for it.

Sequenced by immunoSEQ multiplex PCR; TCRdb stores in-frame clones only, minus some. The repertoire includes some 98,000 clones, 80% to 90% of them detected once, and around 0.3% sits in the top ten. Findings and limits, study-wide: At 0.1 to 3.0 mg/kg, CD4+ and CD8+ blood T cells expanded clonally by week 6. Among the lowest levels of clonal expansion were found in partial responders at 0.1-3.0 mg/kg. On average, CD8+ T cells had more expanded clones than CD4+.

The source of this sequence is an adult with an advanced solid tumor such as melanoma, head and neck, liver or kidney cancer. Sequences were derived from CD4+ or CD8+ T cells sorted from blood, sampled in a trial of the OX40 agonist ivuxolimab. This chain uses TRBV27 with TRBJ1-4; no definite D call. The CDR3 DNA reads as TGTGCCAGCAGTTTATTGGATATGGTAGGGAGTGGCGAAAAACTGTTTTTT. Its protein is CASSLLDMVGSGEKLFF.